Listed below are T cell receptor beta chains from one sample, sequenced in a study of blood T cell repertoires in COVID-19. Sequencing used immunoSEQ multiplex PCR; TCRdb keeps in-frame clones, though not all of them. This table holds about 280,000 clones, over 75% found once. The sequencing input was peripheral blood. Receptors were obtained from a man between 18 and 29 years old with active or convalescent COVID-19. CDR3s include the opening cysteine and the closing phenylalanine or tryptophan. The D gene is left open where the match is weak. The size entry is marked missing in some rows and otherwise reads once, few, many or a size class.

j_gene: TRBJ2-5; v_gene: TRBV7-9; d_gene: TRBD1; abundance: NA; CDR3aa: CASSLGGTGSETQYF; CDR3nt: TGTGCCAGCAGCTTAGGGGGGACAGGCTCCGAGACCCAGTACTTC
j_gene: TRBJ2-5; v_gene: TRBV13; d_gene: TRBD2; abundance: NA; CDR3aa: CASSLLASGKETQYF; CDR3nt: TGTGCCAGCAGCTTACTCGCTAGCGGTAAAGAGACCCAGTACTTC
j_gene: TRBJ2-1; v_gene: TRBV3-1/TRBV3-2; d_gene: NA; abundance: once; CDR3aa: CASSRGFAYNEQFF; CDR3nt: TGTGCCAGCAGTCGGGGGTTTGCATACAATGAGCAGTTCTTC
j_gene: TRBJ2-1; v_gene: TRBV14; d_gene: TRBD1; abundance: NA; CDR3aa: CASSEGQGAFYEQFF; CDR3nt: TGTGCCAGCAGCGAAGGACAGGGGGCTTTCTATGAGCAGTTCTTC
j_gene: TRBJ2-3; v_gene: TRBV6-5; d_gene: NA; abundance: NA; CDR3aa: CASSPRGGPTDTQYF; CDR3nt: TGTGCCAGCAGTCCGAGGGGGGGGCCCACAGATACGCAGTATTTT
j_gene: TRBJ2-2; v_gene: TRBV18; d_gene: TRBD2; abundance: NA; CDR3aa: CASSLGLATGELFF; CDR3nt: TGTGCCAGCTCACTGGGACTAGCCACCGGGGAGCTGTTTTTT
j_gene: TRBJ2-7; v_gene: TRBV2; d_gene: NA; abundance: NA; CDR3aa: CASSEPGTQPQWGYEQYF; CDR3nt: TGTGCCAGCAGTGAACCTGGGACACAGCCTCAGTGGGGGTACGAGCAGTACTTC
j_gene: TRBJ2-3; v_gene: TRBV10-2; d_gene: NA; abundance: once; CDR3aa: CASTLRDTQYF; CDR3nt: TGCGCCAGCACCTTACGGGATACGCAGTATTTT
j_gene: TRBJ2-3; v_gene: TRBV9; d_gene: TRBD2; abundance: NA; CDR3aa: CASSETSGNTDTQYF; CDR3nt: TGTGCCAGCAGCGAGACTAGCGGGAACACAGATACGCAGTATTTT
j_gene: TRBJ1-5; v_gene: TRBV27; d_gene: NA; abundance: few; CDR3aa: CASSLGQGTGWNQPQHF; CDR3nt: TGTGCCAGCAGTCTCGGGCAGGGGACCGGGTGGAATCAGCCCCAGCATTTT
j_gene: TRBJ1-1; v_gene: TRBV2; d_gene: NA; abundance: NA; CDR3aa: CASSETGRGEAFF; CDR3nt: TGTGCCAGCAGTGAGACAGGTCGAGGGGAAGCTTTCTTT
j_gene: TRBJ1-3; v_gene: TRBV12-3/TRBV12-4; d_gene: NA; abundance: NA; CDR3aa: CASSTTGNTIYF; CDR3nt: TGTGCCAGCAGCACTACAGGGAACACCATATATTTT
j_gene: TRBJ1-1; v_gene: TRBV12-5; d_gene: NA; abundance: NA; CDR3aa: CASGLEAGTEAFF; CDR3nt: TGTGCTAGTGGTTTAGAGGCAGGGACTGAAGCTTTCTTT
j_gene: TRBJ1-5; v_gene: TRBV3-1/TRBV3-2; d_gene: TRBD1; abundance: NA; CDR3aa: CASSLGQGVEPQHF; CDR3nt: TGTGCCAGCAGCCTTGGACAGGGGGTAGAGCCCCAGCATTTT
j_gene: TRBJ1-1; v_gene: TRBV18; d_gene: NA; abundance: NA; CDR3aa: CASSPLTDPSLAFF; CDR3nt: TGTGCCAGCTCACCACTCACAGATCCATCGCTTGCTTTCTTT
j_gene: TRBJ1-2; v_gene: TRBV14; d_gene: NA; abundance: once; CDR3aa: CASSLRGSYGYTF; CDR3nt: TGTGCCAGCAGCCTGAGGGGGTCCTATGGCTACACCTTC
j_gene: TRBJ1-2; v_gene: TRBV7-9; d_gene: TRBD1; abundance: NA; CDR3aa: CASTTGVDGYTF; CDR3nt: TGTGCCAGCACCACAGGGGTGGATGGCTACACCTTC
j_gene: TRBJ1-6; v_gene: TRBV5-6; d_gene: TRBD1; abundance: NA; CDR3aa: CASSLGQGSKNNSPLHF; CDR3nt: TGTGCCAGCAGCCTGGGACAGGGCTCTAAAAATAATTCACCCCTCCACTTT
j_gene: TRBJ2-2; v_gene: TRBV5-1; d_gene: TRBD1; abundance: NA; CDR3aa: CASRLRQGSNGELFF; CDR3nt: TGCGCCAGCAGGCTAAGACAGGGGAGCAACGGGGAGCTGTTTTTT
j_gene: TRBJ2-7; v_gene: TRBV5-1; d_gene: NA; abundance: NA; CDR3aa: CASSLYGGPAYEQYF; CDR3nt: TGCGCCAGCAGCTTGTATGGCGGTCCGGCCTACGAGCAGTACTTC
j_gene: TRBJ2-1; v_gene: TRBV24-1; d_gene: NA; abundance: NA; CDR3aa: CATSNRETDEQFF; CDR3nt: TGTGCCACCAGTAACAGGGAAACCGATGAGCAGTTCTTC
j_gene: TRBJ1-3; v_gene: TRBV9; d_gene: TRBD1; abundance: NA; CDR3aa: CASSALGDSSGNTIYF; CDR3nt: TGTGCCAGCAGCGCACTGGGGGACAGCTCTGGAAACACCATATATTTT
j_gene: TRBJ2-7; v_gene: TRBV5-6; d_gene: NA; abundance: NA; CDR3aa: CASSLNSPYEQYF; CDR3nt: TGTGCCAGCAGCTTAAACAGCCCCTACGAGCAGTACTTC
j_gene: TRBJ1-1; v_gene: TRBV10-3; d_gene: NA; abundance: NA; CDR3aa: CAISEGLASEAFF; CDR3nt: TGTGCCATCAGTGAGGGACTCGCCTCTGAAGCTTTCTTT
j_gene: TRBJ1-2; v_gene: TRBV2; d_gene: TRBD1; abundance: NA; CDR3aa: CASSETTGVLGYGYTF; CDR3nt: TGTGCCAGCAGTGAAACGACAGGGGTCCTCGGCTATGGCTACACCTTC
j_gene: TRBJ1-6; v_gene: TRBV29-1; d_gene: NA; abundance: NA; CDR3aa: CSAHTRREPLQLCSYNSPLHF; CDR3nt: TGCAGCGCCCACACTCGGCGGGAGCCTCTGCAGCTGTGCTCCTATAATTCACCCCTCCACTTT
j_gene: TRBJ2-1; v_gene: TRBV10-1; d_gene: NA; abundance: NA; CDR3aa: CASSEVGVHNEQFF; CDR3nt: TGCGCCAGCAGTGAGGTCGGGGTTCACAATGAGCAGTTCTTC